The clone carrying this T cell receptor (beta chain) was seen a few times. Its target is not known. Germline V gene sequence: CDR1 SGHTA, CDR2 FQGNSA. CDR3 length: 15 amino acids. Trimming removed 3 bases at V and 0 bases at J, with 6 bases between. 5'RACE primed from the constant segment yielded TCR alpha and TCR beta cDNA libraries bearing sample barcodes and UMIs. TCRdb reprocessed the 5' RACE reads via MiXCR and lists one record per CDR3 protein. Of 250,000 to 300,000 distinct CDR3 sequences in the sample, around 15% were seen once. The data were obtained in a study of T-cell memory formation after mild COVID-19. Whole-study results and caveats: Confirmation was lacking for SARS-CoV-2 specificity of second-wave clones that peaked on day 37. CD4+ contracting clones lay mainly in CM and EM, CD8+ ones in EMRA.

Sequencing used PBMCs or a T cell subset sorted from them (not recorded which). The clonotype was recovered from a man younger than 35 who had mild COVID-19 (a few samples of this study predate the infection). Cell type and time point are not known. The rearrangement links TRBV7-2 to TRBJ2-6, with no clear D. Here the CDR3 reads CASSLRISGANVLTF. Here the CDR3 DNA reads TGTGCCAGCAGCTTGCGTATCTCTGGGGCCAACGTCCTGACTTTC. Looking up the rest from reference TRBV7-2 and TRBJ2-6 gives the full variable domain: GAGVSQSPSNKVTEKGKDVELRCDPISGHTALYWYRQSLGQGLEFLIYFQGNSAPDKSGLPSDRFSAERTGGSVSTLTIQRTQQEDSAVYLCASSLRISGANVLTFGAGSRLTVL.